Described below is a single T cell receptor beta chain sequence and its context. The data stem from a study of CXCR3-negative and CXCR3-positive naive CD8 T cells. Germline assignment: CDR1 MGHRA and CDR2 YSYEKL. This CDR3 has 15 residues. Preparation of TRB cDNA libraries relied on 5' RACE carrying UMI labels. TCRdb re-called the 5' RACE reads and shows each CDR3 protein once, DNA omitted. Listed are over 80,000 distinct CDR3 sequences; 1.6% falls within the top ten. J is TRBJ2-1 and V is TRBV4-1; lacking DNA, the TRBD1 call made by TCRdb goes unchecked. The sequencing sample was made of naive CXCR3- CD8+ T cells from blood. Subset described: CD45RO-CCR7+CD27+CD95- naive CD8+ T cells lacking CXCR3 (TNR3-). The source is a human donor in good health. Some clones in this sample may be carry-over from other donors' samples. The chain's CDR3 is CASSPGGARSDEQFF.